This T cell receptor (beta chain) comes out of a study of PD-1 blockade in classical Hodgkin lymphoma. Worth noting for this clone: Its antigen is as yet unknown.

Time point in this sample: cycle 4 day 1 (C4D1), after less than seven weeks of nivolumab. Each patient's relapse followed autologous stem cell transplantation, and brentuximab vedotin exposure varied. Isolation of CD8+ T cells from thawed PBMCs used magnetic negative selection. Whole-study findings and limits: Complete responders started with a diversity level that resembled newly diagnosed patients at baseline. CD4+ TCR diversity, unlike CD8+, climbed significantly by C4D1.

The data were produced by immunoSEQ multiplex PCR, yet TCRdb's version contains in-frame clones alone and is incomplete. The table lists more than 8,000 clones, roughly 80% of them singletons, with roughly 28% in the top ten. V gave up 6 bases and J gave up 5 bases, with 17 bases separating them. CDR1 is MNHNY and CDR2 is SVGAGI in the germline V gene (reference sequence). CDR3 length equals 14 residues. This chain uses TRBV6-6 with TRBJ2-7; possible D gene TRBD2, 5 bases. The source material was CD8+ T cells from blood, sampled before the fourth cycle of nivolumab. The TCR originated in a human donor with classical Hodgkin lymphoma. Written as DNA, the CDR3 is TGTGCCAGCAGACCATCTATACTAGGGAACGAGCAGTACTTC. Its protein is CASRPSILGNEQYF.